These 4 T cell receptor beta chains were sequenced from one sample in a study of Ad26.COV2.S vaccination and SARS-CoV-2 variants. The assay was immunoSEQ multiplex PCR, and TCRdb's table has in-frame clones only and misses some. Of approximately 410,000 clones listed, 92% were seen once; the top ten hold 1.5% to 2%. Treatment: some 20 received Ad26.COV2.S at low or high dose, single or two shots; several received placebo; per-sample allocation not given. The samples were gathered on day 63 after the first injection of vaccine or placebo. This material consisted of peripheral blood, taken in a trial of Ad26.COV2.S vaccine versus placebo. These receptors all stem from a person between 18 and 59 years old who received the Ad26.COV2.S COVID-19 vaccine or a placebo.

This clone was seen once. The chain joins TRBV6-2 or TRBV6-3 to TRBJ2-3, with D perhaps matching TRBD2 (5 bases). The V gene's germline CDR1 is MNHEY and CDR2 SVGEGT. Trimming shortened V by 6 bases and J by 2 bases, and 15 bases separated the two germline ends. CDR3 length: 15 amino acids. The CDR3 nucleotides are TGTGCCAGCAGCCCAAACACTAGGTACACAGATACGCAGTATTTT. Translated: CASSPNTRYTDTQYF.

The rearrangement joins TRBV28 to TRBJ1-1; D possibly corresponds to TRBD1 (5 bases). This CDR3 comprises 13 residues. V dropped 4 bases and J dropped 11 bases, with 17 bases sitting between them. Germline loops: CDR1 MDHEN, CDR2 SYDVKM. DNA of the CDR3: TGTGCCAGCAGTTACGGGACGTCCGAGCGGGCTTTCTTT. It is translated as CASSYGTSERAFF.

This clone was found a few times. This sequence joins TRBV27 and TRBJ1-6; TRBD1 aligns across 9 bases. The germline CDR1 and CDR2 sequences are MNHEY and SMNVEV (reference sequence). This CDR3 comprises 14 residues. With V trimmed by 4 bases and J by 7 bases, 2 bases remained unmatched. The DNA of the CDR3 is TGTGCCAGCAGTTCCGACAGGGGGAATTCACCCCTCCACTTT. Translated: CASSSDRGNSPLHF.

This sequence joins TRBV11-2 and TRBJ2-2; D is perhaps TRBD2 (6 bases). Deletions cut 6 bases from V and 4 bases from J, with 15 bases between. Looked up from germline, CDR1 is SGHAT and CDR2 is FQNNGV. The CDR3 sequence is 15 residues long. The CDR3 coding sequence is TGTGCCAGCAGGACGCGACTAGAGGGCACCGGGGAGCTGTTTTTT. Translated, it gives CASRTRLEGTGELFF.